The 19 T cell receptor beta chains below were found in one sample sequenced in a study of blood T cell repertoires in COVID-19. The table came from immunoSEQ multiplex PCR; TCRdb's copy has only in-frame clones and leaves some out. This sample has some 330,000 clones, with around nine tenths found just once. The sequencing input was PBMCs or T cells enriched from blood (not recorded which). These receptor sequences come from a young man who had recovered from COVID-19.

J is TRBJ1-5 and V is TRBV30, with D possibly being TRBD1 (5 bases). Germline CDR1 reads GTSNPN; CDR2 reads SVGIG (reference sequence). This CDR3 comprises 14 residues. Trimming left V 1 base short and J 2 bases short, with 9 bases between. CDR3 DNA: TGTGCCTGGAGTGGGAGGGGCGGCAATCAGCCCCAGCATTTT. Translation gives CAWSGRGGNQPQHF.

This clone was seen a handful of times. The gene calls are TRBV23-1 and TRBJ1-3; the D gene is possibly TRBD1 (5 bases). TRBV23-1 is labeled an ORF, and its function is uncertain. Trimming shortened V by 11 bases and J by 14 bases, and 10 bases separated the two germline ends. The CDR3 has 8 residues. CDR3 in amino acids: CALGPLYF. Written as DNA, the CDR3 is TGCGCCTTGGGGCCCCTATATTTT.

This clone has just a few counts. This sequence joins TRBV9 and TRBJ1-2; possible D gene TRBD1, 5 bases. CDR1 and CDR2 (germline): SGDLS, YYNGEE. The CDR3 has 12 residues. V was pared by 6 bases and J by 10 bases, with 16 bases between. The CDR3 protein is CASIGTGRAYTF. The CDR3 DNA reads TGTGCCAGCATAGGGACGGGGAGGGCCTACACCTTC.

This chain links TRBV9 with TRBJ2-3; 9 bases match TRBD2. The V segment lost 3 bases and the J segment 4 bases; nucleotides outside the gene matches: 3. The CDR3 contains 14 residues. Germline V gene data show CDR1 as SGDLS and CDR2 as YYNGEE. CDR3 in DNA: TGTGCCAGCAGCGACAGGACTAGCGCAGATACGCAGTATTTT. Protein: CASSDRTSADTQYF.

The genes are TRBV4-1 and TRBJ2-1, with 13 bases lining up with TRBD2. From germline, CDR1 is MGHRA and CDR2 YSYEKL. CDR3 length: 18 amino acids. J lost 3 bases, V lost 2 bases, and 7 bases had no gene match. CDR3 nucleotides: TGCGCCAGCAGCCAACCGACTAGCGGGGGGTTTAACTACAATGAGCAGTTCTTC. Its translation: CASSQPTSGGFNYNEQFF.

The sample holds one count of this clone. V is TRBV7-9 and J is TRBJ1-5; D call uncertain. This CDR3 comprises 14 residues. The ends were cut back, 6 bases at V and 2 bases at J, with 11 bases in the middle. CDR1 is SEHNR, CDR2 FQNEAQ, per germline (reference sequence). The CDR3 reads CASSRGEGNQPQHF. CDR3 DNA: TGTGCCAGCAGTCGGGGAGAGGGCAATCAGCCCCAGCATTTT.

V usage is TRBV19 and J usage is TRBJ1-5; 10 nucleotides agree with TRBD1. With 4 bases clipped from V and 6 bases from J, the junction kept 15 bases outside the gene matches. This CDR3 has 18 residues. Germline CDR1 reads LNHDA; CDR2 reads SQIVND (reference sequence). This CDR3 reads CASSRRTGGFGFGQPQHF. CDR3 bases: TGTGCCAGTAGTAGGAGGACAGGGGGTTTTGGGTTCGGTCAGCCCCAGCATTTT.

The chain joins TRBV6-5 to TRBJ1-1; weak D call: TRBD1 (6 bases). The V and J ends lost 4 bases and 4 bases respectively, with 13 bases between them. The germline gives CDR1 MNHEY, CDR2 SVGAGI. This CDR3 comprises 14 residues. The CDR3: CASSSGGRATEAFF. CDR3 sequence (DNA): TGTGCCAGCAGTTCCGGGGGGCGGGCCACTGAAGCTTTCTTT.

The chain links TRBV6-4 to TRBJ1-2; 7 bases align to TRBD1. Germline V gene sequence: CDR1 MRHNA, CDR2 SNTAGT. J gave up 4 bases and V 0 bases, and 29 bases lay outside the gene matches. This CDR3 comprises 23 residues. The DNA of the CDR3 is TGTGCCAGCAGTGACTCGAGTTTCAAACGGGACAGTCAGGGACGGGGCTCTCGCTATGGCTACACCTTC. This encodes CASSDSSFKRDSQGRGSRYGYTF.

The chain has TRBV28 and TRBJ1-6, with TRBD1 matching over 10 bases. The CDR3 is 14 amino acids. V lost 7 bases, J lost 7 bases, and 4 bases stayed unmatched. Germline V gene data show CDR1 as MDHEN and CDR2 as SYDVKM. The CDR3 DNA is TGTGCCAGCAAATGGGACAGGGGAAATTCACCCCTCCACTTT. This codes for CASKWDRGNSPLHF.

The chain recombines TRBV10-1 with TRBJ2-2, with TRBD2 as a possible D gene (6 bases). Trimming cost V 6 bases and J 2 bases, with 19 bases left between them. The CDR3 sequence is 17 residues long. Looked up from germline, CDR1 is WNHNN and CDR2 is SYGVQD (reference sequence). The CDR3, as DNA: TGCGCCAGCAGGGGAACCCCGGGACTCGGAAACACCGGGGAGCTGTTTTTT. Translated: CASRGTPGLGNTGELFF.

The V call is TRBV21-1, the J call TRBJ1-5; TRBD1 reflects the table's D call only, with no check against the DNA. TRBV21-1 is reported as a pseudogene. The CDR3 extends over 17 amino acids. CDR3 sequence (DNA): TGTGCCAGCAGCCTCACAGGGGGCCCTTTCTCGCATCAGCCCCAGCATTTT. Protein: CASSLTGGPFSHQPQHF.

V is TRBV10-3 and J is TRBJ2-3; TRBD2 matches 11 bases. J gave up 1 base and V 3 bases, and 3 bases lay outside the gene matches. Germline CDR1 reads ENHRY; CDR2 reads SYGVKD. This CDR3 is 16 amino acids long. This CDR3 reads CAISELAGGGTDTQYF. The CDR3 region has the DNA TGTGCCATCAGTGAATTAGCGGGGGGGGGCACAGATACGCAGTATTTT.

The chain uses TRBV29-1 and TRBJ1-4, with 7 positions matching TRBD1. From germline, CDR1 is SQVTM and CDR2 ANQGSEA. This CDR3 comprises 15 residues. Trimming cost V 6 bases and J 6 bases; bases outside gene matches: 13. CDR3 bases: TGCAGCGTGGCGGGAACAACTCAGGGGGATGAAAAACTGTTTTTT. Translated: CSVAGTTQGDEKLFF.

The genes are TRBV11-3 and TRBJ1-1; the D is unclear. The CDR3 runs 12 residues. The V and J ends lost 4 bases and 3 bases respectively, with 6 bases between them. Germline CDR1 is SGHNT and CDR2 is YENEEA. Here the CDR3 reads CASSSGDTEAFF. The CDR3 nucleotides are TGTGCCAGCAGCTCCGGGGACACTGAAGCTTTCTTT.

The V and J genes are TRBV30 and TRBJ1-5; 8 positions agree with TRBD1. Germline CDR1 is GTSNPN and CDR2 is SVGIG (reference sequence). The CDR3 consists of 17 residues. With 2 bases clipped from V and 0 bases from J, the junction kept 9 bases outside the gene matches. Here the CDR3 DNA reads TGTGCCTGGAGTCCGGGACAGGAAATTTATAGCAATCAGCCCCAGCATTTT. Translated, it gives CAWSPGQEIYSNQPQHF.

This chain uses TRBV5-6 with TRBJ1-5; D call uncertain. The germline CDR1 and CDR2 sequences are SGHDT and YYEEEE. V shed 0 bases and J shed 0 bases, with 7 bases lying between them. The CDR3 is 15 amino acids. CDR3 DNA: TGTGCCAGCAGCTTGGGAGGCGGTAGCAATCAGCCCCAGCATTTT. Its protein is CASSLGGGSNQPQHF.

This chain links TRBV9 with TRBJ1-2; D is uncertain. V was shortened by 4 bases and J by 3 bases, with 13 bases between the two germline ends. Germline V gives CDR1 SGDLS, CDR2 YYNGEE. The CDR3 spans 14 residues. CDR3 sequence (DNA): TGTGCCAGCAGCCGAGCGGTTACGGACTATGGCTACACCTTC. Protein product: CASSRAVTDYGYTF.

This clone has a single count. The genes are TRBV12-5 and TRBJ2-7, with TRBD1 matching over 7 bases. CDR3 size: 15 residues. J lost 0 bases, V lost 7 bases, and 9 bases had no gene match. Germline V gene data show CDR1 as LGHNT and CDR2 as FRNRAP. CDR3: CASATNRDSSYEQYF. The CDR3 nucleotides read TGTGCTAGTGCCACCAACCGGGACAGCTCCTACGAGCAGTACTTC.